This T cell receptor beta chain comes out of a study of T cell clonotyping in hematopoietic cell transplantation. The CDR3 contains 12 residues. V lost 2 bases to trimming and J lost 8 bases, with 4 bases between them. Looked up from germline, CDR1 is MDHEN and CDR2 is SYDVKM. Recipient blood drawn about 28 days pretransplant and days 30, 100, 180 after. Whole-study results and caveats: Graft donor and pretransplant recipient Inverse Simpson Index values predicted broader posttransplant TCR diversity.

Produced via immunoSEQ multiplex PCR; TCRdb's table is partial and in-frame only. The sample has roughly 10,000 clones, 60% to 80% seen once. This clone came up a few times. The antigen remains undetermined. The chain couples TRBV28 to TRBJ1-6; the D is unclear. The sequence derives from a female patient in her fifties who had an allogeneic stem cell transplant from a related donor, so the T cells may come from the graft donor. Some clones in this sample may be carry-over from other donors' samples. This sample comprised peripheral blood mononuclear cells, obtained 180 days after allogeneic stem cell transplant. CDR3 DNA: TGTGCCAGCAGTTTAGGAGATTCACCCCTCCACTTT. Translated: CASSLGDSPLHF.